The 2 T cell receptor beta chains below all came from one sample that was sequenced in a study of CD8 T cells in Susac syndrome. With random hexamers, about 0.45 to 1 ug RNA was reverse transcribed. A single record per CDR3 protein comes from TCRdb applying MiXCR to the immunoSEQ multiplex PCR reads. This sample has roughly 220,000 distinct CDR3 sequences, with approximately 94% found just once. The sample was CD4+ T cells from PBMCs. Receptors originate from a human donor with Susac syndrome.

The CDR3 DNA reads TGTGCCAGCAGCCCAAGAAGATTAGCGGCGGTATCAGATACGCAGTATTTT. Residues: CASSPRRLAAVSDTQYF. This chain joins TRBV14 and TRBJ2-3; D may be TRBD2 (6 bases). V was pared by 4 bases and J by 4 bases, with 21 bases between. Germline values: CDR1 SGHDN, CDR2 FVKESK. The CDR3 totals 17 residues.

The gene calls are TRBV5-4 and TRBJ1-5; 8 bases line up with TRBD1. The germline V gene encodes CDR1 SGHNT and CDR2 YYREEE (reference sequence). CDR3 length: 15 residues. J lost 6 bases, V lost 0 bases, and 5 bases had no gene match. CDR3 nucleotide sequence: TGTGCCAGCAGCTTGGGTGGACAGGGTCCTCAGCCCCAGCATTTT. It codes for CASSLGGQGPQPQHF.